One sample yielded the 29 T cell receptor beta chains listed below, sequenced in a study of T cell clonotyping in hematopoietic cell transplantation. Method: immunoSEQ multiplex PCR; TCRdb's copy keeps in-frame clones and lacks some. Altogether about 13,000 clones are present, roughly 92% being singletons, with the ten largest covering less than 9%. This sample comprised PBMCs, obtained 100 days after allogeneic stem cell transplant. The origin of the receptors is a female patient aged 45-60 years who had an allogeneic stem cell transplant from an unrelated donor, so the T cells may come from the graft donor. Some clones in this sample may be carry-over from other donors' samples.

This clone was seen once. This chain links TRBV2 with TRBJ2-7; 7 nucleotides line up with TRBD1. Germline V lookup: CDR1 SNHLY, CDR2 FYNNEI. Trimming removed 4 bases from V and 3 bases from J; junction bases left unmatched: 9. The CDR3 totals 15 residues. Written as DNA, the CDR3 is TGTGCCAGCAGTGTCATAGGGGGCTCTCTCTACGAGCAGTACTTC. The encoded protein is CASSVIGGSLYEQYF.

The chain employs TRBV28 and TRBJ2-7, with D unresolved. Germline V CDR1 and CDR2: MDHEN, SYDVKM. Trimming cost V 3 bases and J 2 bases, with 8 bases left between them. The CDR3 has 13 amino acids. Here the CDR3 reads CASSFDMTYEQYF. CDR3 nucleotide sequence: TGTGCCAGCAGTTTTGATATGACCTACGAGCAGTACTTC.

This clone was seen just once. The chain combines TRBV7-2 with TRBJ2-5; D is perhaps TRBD1 (8 bases). The ends were cut back, 5 bases at V and 9 bases at J, with 13 bases in the middle. The CDR3 totals 12 residues. Germline CDR1 and CDR2: SGHTA and FQGNSA. The DNA for the CDR3 is TGTGCCAGCAGCCAGGGGGCGGGGGCCCAGTACTTC. Translated, it gives CASSQGAGAQYF.

The chain uses TRBV7-3 and TRBJ2-1; no reliable D call. Looked up from germline, CDR1 is SGHTA and CDR2 is FQGTGA. This CDR3 has 12 residues. Trimming stripped 2 bases from V and 5 bases from J, with 4 bases between. Here the CDR3 reads CASSLQNNEQFF. In DNA form, the CDR3 reads TGTGCCAGCAGCTTACAAAACAATGAGCAGTTCTTC.

As regards this clone: One end of the junction does not line up with germline, which may come from a read error. This chain joins TRBV7-2 and TRBJ2-7; TRBD2 aligns across 7 bases. This CDR3 is built from 14 residues. The V gene's germline CDR1 is SGHTA and CDR2 FQGNSA. CDR3 loop: CASSLGGTTTSMNF. In nucleotides, the CDR3 is TGTGCCAGCAGCTTAGGGGGCACGACGACTAGCATGAACTTC.

This chain uses TRBV9 with TRBJ1-1, with D unclear. V lost 2 bases, J lost 4 bases, and 9 bases lay in between. The CDR3 spans 13 residues. Germline V gene data show CDR1 as SGDLS and CDR2 as YYNGEE. The CDR3 here is CASSVGVSTEAFF. The CDR3 region has the DNA TGTGCCAGCAGCGTCGGGGTTTCCACTGAAGCTTTCTTT.

The gene calls are TRBV5-1 and TRBJ2-1; unclear D gene. The CDR3 spans 15 residues. Germline V CDR1 and CDR2: SGHRS, YFSETQ. The germline V and J ends were trimmed by 0 bases and 3 bases, with 10 bases remaining between them. The CDR3 sequence: CASSLGPNVYNEQFF. The CDR3 nucleotides read TGCGCCAGCAGCTTGGGACCTAACGTCTACAATGAGCAGTTCTTC.

This clone has only a few counts. The V and J genes are TRBV4-2 and TRBJ1-5; no definite D call. The CDR3 has 15 amino acids. CDR1 and CDR2 (germline): LGHNA, YNFKEQ. V was clipped by 4 bases and J by 6 bases, with 16 bases between them. As DNA, the CDR3 is TGTGCCAGCAGCCCAAATGGGGTTACGGGTCAGCCCCAGCATTTT. It codes for CASSPNGVTGQPQHF.

The table lists this clone with a count of one. The chain joins TRBV5-1 to TRBJ2-2; D is ambiguous. The germline V and J ends were trimmed by 0 bases and 1 base, with 13 bases remaining between them. Germline V lookup: CDR1 SGHRS, CDR2 YFSETQ. The CDR3 has 17 residues. CDR3 DNA sequence: TGCGCCAGCAGCTTGGGGATATCGGGCCTGAACACCGGGGAGCTGTTTTTT. Encoded protein: CASSLGISGLNTGELFF.

The gene calls are TRBV30 and TRBJ1-2; perhaps TRBD1 as D (5 bases). Deletions cut 2 bases from V and 4 bases from J, with 14 bases between. Germline loops: CDR1 GTSNPN, CDR2 SVGIG (reference sequence). This CDR3 region has 14 residues. DNA for the CDR3: TGTGCCTGGAGTACCGAGGGGAGAAGCTATGGCTACACCTTC. Its protein product is CAWSTEGRSYGYTF.

The chain couples TRBV29-1 to TRBJ1-5, with a weak D call TRBD1 (6 bases). This CDR3 region has 13 residues. Trimming removed 6 bases at V and 4 bases at J, with 13 bases between. Germline V gives CDR1 SQVTM, CDR2 ANQGSEA. In DNA form, the CDR3 reads TGCAGCGTAAGTGGACAGCCGAATCAGCCCCAGCATTTT. Residues: CSVSGQPNQPQHF.

This rearrangement joins TRBV6-5 to TRBJ1-1; maybe TRBD1 (5 bases). Germline CDR1 and CDR2: MNHEY and SVGAGI. This CDR3 is 14 amino acids long. V was cut by 0 bases and J by 4 bases, with 9 bases left in between. The CDR3 loop reads CASSYSDGGTEAFF. As DNA, the CDR3 is TGTGCCAGCAGTTACTCGGATGGGGGCACTGAAGCTTTCTTT.

The gene calls are TRBV5-8 and TRBJ2-1; D is unclear. V lost 4 bases and J lost 12, with 20 bases in between. Looked up from germline, CDR1 is SGHTS and CDR2 is YDEGEE. The CDR3 totals 14 residues. In DNA, the CDR3 is TGTGCCAGCAGCATCTGGACGATTTCGAACCTGCAGTTCTTC. Its protein is CASSIWTISNLQFF. Supplemented by reference TRBV5-8 and TRBJ2-1, the full variable domain reads EAGVTQSPTHLIKTRGQQATLRCSPISGHTSVYWYQQALGLGLQFLLWYDEGEERNRGNFPPRFSGRQFPNYSSELNVNALELEDSALYLCASSIWTISNLQFFGPGTRLTVL.

The V and J genes are TRBV27 and TRBJ2-5; weak D call: TRBD1 (7 bases). Germline V gives CDR1 MNHEY, CDR2 SMNVEV (reference sequence). The CDR3 loop spans 13 amino acids. Trimming removed 6 bases at V and 4 bases at J, with 12 bases between. Here the CDR3 reads CASRFQGGETQYF. The DNA of the CDR3 is TGTGCCAGCAGGTTTCAGGGGGGAGAGACCCAGTACTTC.

The genes are TRBV14 and TRBJ2-3; D gene unclear. V was clipped by 5 bases and J by 2 bases, with 11 bases between them. CDR3 length equals 14 residues. Germline V gene sequence: CDR1 SGHDN, CDR2 FVKESK. The chain's CDR3 is CASSALSYTDTQYF. The CDR3, as DNA: TGTGCCAGCAGCGCTCTATCTTACACAGATACGCAGTATTTT.

The chain employs TRBV9 and TRBJ2-1; 11 nucleotides agree with TRBD2. Germline V lookup: CDR1 SGDLS, CDR2 YYNGEE. Trimming at V came to 2 bases and at J to 4 bases, leaving 2 bases not matched to a gene. The CDR3 has 15 residues. In nucleotides, the CDR3 is TGTGCCAGCAGCGTCCGACTAGCGGGGTACAATGAGCAGTTCTTC. This gives the protein CASSVRLAGYNEQFF.

The J gene is TRBJ2-1, the V gene TRBV29-1, with TRBD2 identical over 8 bases. With 8 bases clipped from V and 0 bases from J, the junction kept 6 bases outside the gene matches. The CDR3 sequence is 14 residues long. Per germline, CDR1 SQVTM and CDR2 ANQGSEA. The CDR3 is CSSLGLASYNEQFF. The DNA for the CDR3 is TGCAGCTCCCTAGGACTAGCCTCCTACAATGAGCAGTTCTTC.

The V gene is TRBV28, the J gene TRBJ2-7; 15 nucleotides agree with TRBD2. The germline V gene encodes CDR1 MDHEN and CDR2 SYDVKM. CDR3 size: 15 residues. Trimming cost V 5 bases and J 4 bases; bases outside gene matches: 3. The CDR3 DNA sequence: TGTGCCAGCAGTCCGGGGACTAGCGGGAGGTACGAGCAGTACTTC. This translates into CASSPGTSGRYEQYF.

The chain uses TRBV2 and TRBJ1-4; D gene ambiguous. Germline V gene lookup returns CDR1 SNHLY and CDR2 FYNNEI. There are 15 residues in the CDR3. V lost 8 bases and J 0 bases, leaving 13 bases between the germline ends. The CDR3 region is CASRRTVATNEKLFF. The CDR3 DNA is TGTGCCAGCCGGAGGACGGTTGCAACTAATGAAAAACTGTTTTTT.

The chain employs TRBV30 and TRBJ1-5, with D tentatively TRBD1 (5 bases). The CDR3 spans 13 residues. V was trimmed by 0 bases and J by 5 bases, leaving 8 bases between them. Germline V gives CDR1 GTSNPN, CDR2 SVGIG (reference sequence). The CDR3 protein is CAWSVQDHQPQHF. CDR3 DNA: TGTGCCTGGAGTGTACAGGATCATCAGCCCCAGCATTTT.

The chain links TRBV14 to TRBJ2-1; D not resolved. V was cut by 0 bases and J by 9 bases, with 9 bases left in between. The CDR3 has 13 amino acids. Germline CDR1 reads SGHDN; CDR2 reads FVKESK. Written as DNA, the CDR3 is TGTGCCAGCAGCCAAGAATTACGAAGTGAGCAGTTCTTC. Its protein is CASSQELRSEQFF.

The table lists this clone with a few counts. This chain joins TRBV4-1 and TRBJ1-1, with a possible D match to TRBD1 (5 bases). In germline, CDR1 is MGHRA, CDR2 YSYEKL. The germline V and J ends were trimmed by 1 base and 1 base, with 16 bases remaining between them. The CDR3 is 17 residues long. The CDR3 nucleotides are TGCGCCAGCAGCCAAGGCCGATTGGGACGGGGGAACACTGAAGCTTTCTTT. Protein: CASSQGRLGRGNTEAFF.

This chain links TRBV7-8 with TRBJ2-1; TRBD2 matches at 11 bases. CDR3 length: 16 amino acids. V lost 3 bases and J lost 8; bases outside the gene matches: 9. The germline gives CDR1 SGHVS, CDR2 FQNEAQ. The CDR3 DNA reads as TGTGCCAGCAGCTTTTTCCCTAGCGGGAGGTTCTATGAGCAGTTCTTC. As protein: CASSFFPSGRFYEQFF.

The V gene is TRBV7-8, the J gene TRBJ1-4; D is uncertain. This CDR3 region has 14 residues. Germline V gene data show CDR1 as SGHVS and CDR2 as FQNEAQ. V was clipped by 1 base and J by 4 bases, with 7 bases between them. The CDR3 spells CASSLGTSNEKLFF. CDR3 in DNA: TGTGCCAGCAGCTTAGGGACTAGTAATGAAAAACTGTTTTTT.

Only a few counts were recorded for this clone. The CDR3: CASSPTGVVNTEAFF. The CDR3 DNA reads TGTGCCAGCAGCCCCACAGGGGTGGTGAACACTGAAGCTTTCTTT. This sequence joins TRBV5-4 and TRBJ1-1, with TRBD1 identical over 7 bases. This CDR3 has 15 amino acids. The junction had 6 bases not matched to a gene; V was cut back by 4 bases and J by 0 bases. Germline CDR1 SGHNT, CDR2 YYREEE (reference sequence).

This chain uses TRBV19 with TRBJ1-4; 7 positions match TRBD1. V was clipped by 7 bases and J by 8 bases; unmatched bases: 10. Germline assignment: CDR1 LNHDA and CDR2 SQIVND (reference sequence). The CDR3 contains 14 residues. The DNA of the CDR3 is TGTGCCAGTACTATGGACAGGTTTGGCGAAAAACTGTTTTTT. Encoded protein: CASTMDRFGEKLFF.

This clone was counted once. V gene TRBV14 combines with J gene TRBJ1-2, with a possible D match to TRBD1 (5 bases). The CDR3 spans 13 residues. Trimming left V 1 base short and J 3 bases short, with 6 bases between. Germline V CDR1 and CDR2: SGHDN, FVKESK. In DNA form, the CDR3 reads TGTGCCAGCAGCCAAGGACAGTACTATGGCTACACCTTC. This translates into CASSQGQYYGYTF.

The chain is built from TRBV7-6 and TRBJ1-5; TRBD1 matches at 9 bases. This CDR3 comprises 17 residues. Germline loops: CDR1 SGHVS, CDR2 FNYEAQ. V shed 2 bases and J 2 bases; nucleotides not matched to a gene: 7. The DNA for the CDR3 is TGTGCCAGCAGCTTAACCGGACAGGGGACGCGCAATCAGCCCCAGCATTTT. Protein sequence: CASSLTGQGTRNQPQHF.

This clone showed up just once. The V call is TRBV2, the J call TRBJ1-5, with 7 bases aligning to TRBD1. Trimming took 6 bases from V and 6 from J; bases not matched to a gene: 11. Germline CDR1 SNHLY, CDR2 FYNNEI. This CDR3 comprises 15 residues. In DNA form, the CDR3 reads TGTGCCAGCAGGGAGGACAGGTCGGGGACTCAGCCCCAGCATTTT. Protein sequence: CASREDRSGTQPQHF.